These 11 T cell receptor beta chains were all obtained from the same sample, sequenced in a study of blood T cell repertoires in COVID-19. The assay was immunoSEQ multiplex PCR, and TCRdb's table has in-frame clones only and misses some. This sample has approximately 61,000 clones; about 80% occur once, and the top ten carry about a fifth. The sample was peripheral blood. These receptors came from a man older than 75 with active or convalescent COVID-19.

This chain uses TRBV29-1 with TRBJ1-1, with 7 bases matching TRBD1. The V and J ends lost 7 bases and 5 bases, in that order; junction bases with no gene match: 7. Per germline, CDR1 SQVTM and CDR2 ANQGSEA. The length of the CDR3 is 12 residues. CDR3 protein: CSGDTRGTEAFF. CDR3 in DNA: TGCAGCGGTGACACCAGGGGGACTGAAGCTTTCTTT.

The V call is TRBV5-1, the J call TRBJ2-7; 8 bases map to TRBD2. The trim removed 6 bases at V and 3 bases at J, leaving 14 bases unmatched. CDR3 length: 16 residues. The germline CDR1 and CDR2 sequences are SGHRS and YFSETQ. The chain's CDR3 is CASKVASGGSIYEQYF. The CDR3 DNA is TGCGCCAGCAAAGTGGCGAGCGGGGGAAGTATCTACGAGCAGTACTTC.

The chain carries TRBV4-2 and TRBJ2-5; 8 bases are a match to TRBD1. The CDR3 has 16 residues. V lost 2 bases and J lost 4; bases outside the gene matches: 9. From germline, CDR1 is LGHNA and CDR2 YNFKEQ. The CDR3 bases are TGTGCCAGCAGCCAACACAACAGGGGGATTGGAGAGACCCAGTACTTC. The encoded protein is CASSQHNRGIGETQYF.

The chain uses TRBV11-3 and TRBJ2-1, with D perhaps TRBD1 (6 bases). The CDR3 runs 15 residues. Germline V gives CDR1 SGHNT, CDR2 YENEEA. The ends were cut back, 5 bases at V and 4 bases at J, with 15 bases in the middle. In nucleotides, the CDR3 is TGTGCCAGCAGCCCCAACAGGGCCCTTTACAATGAGCAGTTCTTC. Translating it yields CASSPNRALYNEQFF.

This CDR3 reads CASSLQGGENTGELFF. CDR3 in DNA: TGCGCCAGCAGCTTGCAGGGAGGAGAGAACACCGGGGAGCTGTTTTTT. The V call is TRBV5-1, the J call TRBJ2-2, with a possible D match to TRBD2 (6 bases). V was clipped by 1 base and J by 1 base, with 11 bases between them. This CDR3 is built from 16 residues. Looked up from germline, CDR1 is SGHRS and CDR2 is YFSETQ.

The chain joins TRBV29-1 to TRBJ2-2, with 9 bases that match TRBD1. This CDR3 has 14 residues. Unmatched junction bases numbered 2, after V lost 2 bases and J lost 4 bases. Germline V gene sequence: CDR1 SQVTM, CDR2 ANQGSEA. This CDR3 is CSVENRGRTGELFF. The CDR3, as DNA: TGCAGCGTTGAAAACAGGGGGCGCACCGGGGAGCTGTTTTTT.

V and J are TRBV7-8 and TRBJ1-2, with a weak D call TRBD1 (5 bases). Germline CDR1 is SGHVS and CDR2 is FQNEAQ. Trimming took 3 bases from V and 8 from J, leaving 10 bases between them. CDR3 length equals 12 residues. CDR3 in amino acids: CASSFGEGGYTF. CDR3 nucleotide sequence: TGTGCCAGCAGCTTTGGGGAGGGGGGCTACACCTTC. The full variable domain, with the rest looked up from reference TRBV7-8 and TRBJ1-2, is GAGVSQSPRYKVAKRGQDVALRCDPISGHVSLFWYQQALGQGPEFLTYFQNEAQLDKSGLPSDRFFAERPEGSVSTLKIQRTQQEDSAVYLCASSFGEGGYTFGSGTRLTVV.

The chain employs TRBV9 and TRBJ2-5, with 8 bases fitting TRBD2. J lost 7 bases, V lost 0 bases, and 8 bases had no gene match. Germline V lookup: CDR1 SGDLS, CDR2 YYNGEE. The CDR3 is 15 residues long. CDR3 nucleotides: TGTGCCAGCAGCGTAGAACCGAGCGGGAGTGCGACCCAGTACTTC. It codes for CASSVEPSGSATQYF.

This clone was recorded at least ten times. This chain connects TRBV19 to TRBJ2-4; 7 bases line up with TRBD1. V shed 4 bases and J 0 bases; nucleotides not matched to a gene: 12. The germline V gene encodes CDR1 LNHDA and CDR2 SQIVND (reference sequence). The CDR3 sequence is 18 residues long. The CDR3 bases are TGTGCCAGTAGTACCGAAGGACAGGACGGGGTAGCCAAAAACATTCAGTACTTC. This gives the protein CASSTEGQDGVAKNIQYF.

This chain joins TRBV19 and TRBJ2-5; perhaps TRBD2 as D (5 bases). Germline values: CDR1 LNHDA, CDR2 SQIVND (reference sequence). This CDR3 has 17 residues. Trimming cost V 3 bases and J 4 bases, with 21 bases left between them. CDR3 in amino acids: CASSIRSGYGFGETQYF. Here the CDR3 DNA reads TGTGCCAGTAGTATTCGTTCGGGGTACGGATTCGGAGAGACCCAGTACTTC.

This clone was seen a few times. The CDR3 coding sequence is TGCAGCGTTGTCGGTTTCGGGAGGGGGGTCCACAATGAGCAGTTCTTC. Translation gives CSVVGFGRGVHNEQFF. The V gene is TRBV29-1, the J gene TRBJ2-1; 8 bases align to TRBD2. The CDR3 consists of 16 residues. Losses at the gene ends were 4 bases for V and 5 bases for J; bases not matched to a gene: 13. CDR1 is SQVTM and CDR2 is ANQGSEA in the germline V gene.